The 5 T cell receptor beta chains given below trace back to one sample, sequenced in a study of cytomegalovirus exposure and HLA in healthy donors. 60 Vbeta and 13 Jbeta primers were used in PCR. TCRdb keeps only in-frame clones here, not all; method: immunoSEQ multiplex PCR. Its clone listing holds tens of thousands of clones. Sample: PBMCs. The receptors were gathered from a male donor in good health and CMV-seronegative.

CDR3 sequence (DNA): TGTGCCAGCAGCAAAGGACTAGCGGGAGAGATTCAGTTCTTC. Its protein product is CASSKGLAGEIQFF. This chain links TRBV28 with TRBJ2-1; 13 bases map to TRBD2. CDR1 and CDR2 from the germline V gene are MDHEN and SYDVKM. CDR3 length: 14 residues. V lost 6 bases and J lost 13; bases outside the gene matches: 9. The entire variable domain, with the rest obtained from reference TRBV28 and TRBJ2-1, is as follows: DVKVTQSSRYLVKRTGEKVFLECVQDMDHENMFWYRQDPGLGLRLIYFSYDVKMKEKGDIPEGYSVSREKKERFSLILESASTNQTSMYLCASSKGLAGEIQFFGPGTRLTVL.

J is TRBJ2-7 and V is TRBV2; 8 bases match TRBD2. V gave up 1 base and J gave up 5 bases; unmatched junction bases: 7. Germline V gene lookup returns CDR1 SNHLY and CDR2 FYNNEI. The length of the CDR3 is 15 residues. The CDR3 protein is CASSEGGGRRNEQYF. In DNA, the CDR3 is TGTGCCAGCAGTGAAGGGGGCGGGAGGCGCAACGAGCAGTACTTC.

V is TRBV5-1 and J is TRBJ2-7; TRBD1 is a possible D gene (6 bases). The CDR3 spans 15 residues. Germline-derived CDR1 and CDR2 are SGHRS and YFSETQ. V lost 2 bases and J lost 5, with 17 bases in between. CDR3 DNA sequence: TGCGCCAGCAGCTTATTACGGGACACCCGTGACGAGCAGTACTTC. It translates to CASSLLRDTRDEQYF.

Worth noting for this clone: Mismatch with germline at one junction end may stem from a read error. V usage is TRBV10-3 and J usage is TRBJ2-7; 8 bases fit TRBD1. The germline V gene encodes CDR1 ENHRY and CDR2 SYGVKD. The length of the CDR3 is 16 residues. The CDR3 DNA is TGTGCCAGCAGTGATTATGCGACAGGGGTTGACTACAAGCAGTACTTC. It is translated as CASSDYATGVDYKQYF.

V usage is TRBV5-1 and J usage is TRBJ2-5; 8 bases are shared with TRBD1. The CDR3 runs 16 residues. J gave up 0 bases and V 0 bases, and 4 bases lay outside the gene matches. Germline assignment: CDR1 SGHRS and CDR2 YFSETQ. CDR3 region: CASSLGATGDQETQYF. CDR3 sequence (DNA): TGCGCCAGCAGCTTGGGGGCGACAGGGGACCAAGAGACCCAGTACTTC.